A selection of T cell receptor beta chains follows, all from one sample in a study of T-cell memory formation after mild COVID-19. MiXCR, run by TCRdb on the 5' RACE reads, gives a single entry per CDR3 protein. The data hold about 190,000 distinct CDR3 sequences, with around 25% observed a single time. The sequenced sample consisted of PBMCs or a T cell subset sorted from them (not recorded which). The receptors stem from an adult woman who had mild COVID-19 (a few samples of this study predate the infection). Cell type and time point are not known. CDR3s include the opening cysteine and the closing phenylalanine or tryptophan. A D gene is named only where the DNA matches it firmly. Expanded clones get a size class; other rows say once, few or many, or leave the size out.

abundance	v_gene	d_gene	j_gene	CDR3aa	CDR3nt
.	TRBV7-2	.	TRBJ1-1	CASSVGHSNTEAFF	TGTGCCAGCAGCGTGGGACATTCGAACACTGAAGCTTTCTTT
.	TRBV12-3/TRBV12-4	.	TRBJ1-5	CARSLASGSGQPQHF	TGTGCCAGAAGTTTAGCATCCGGGTCGGGTCAGCCCCAGCATTTT
.	TRBV20-1	TRBD2	TRBJ2-3	CSARELAGGTDTQYF	TGCAGTGCTAGAGAACTAGCGGGAGGCACAGATACGCAGTATTTT
few	TRBV19	.	TRBJ2-1	CASSIAATSNEQFF	TGTGCCAGTAGTATAGCCGCGACTAGCAATGAGCAGTTCTTC
few	TRBV7-8	TRBD1	TRBJ1-1	CASSLVEGASEAFF	TGTGCCAGCAGCTTAGTTGAGGGGGCATCTGAAGCTTTCTTT
.	TRBV7-2	.	TRBJ2-5	CASSLAGQQYF	TGTGCCAGCAGCTTAGCCGGACAACAGTACTTC
.	TRBV29-1	TRBD1	TRBJ2-3	CSVAWTGVRADTQYF	TGCAGCGTTGCGTGGACAGGGGTCAGGGCAGATACGCAGTATTTT
few	TRBV5-1	.	TRBJ2-3	CASSLALLALSTDTQYF	TGCGCCAGCAGCTTGGCCTTGCTAGCGCTAAGCACAGATACGCAGTATTTT
.	TRBV29-1	.	TRBJ2-3	CSVLLNWASTDTQYF	TGCAGCGTGCTCTTAAACTGGGCTAGCACAGATACGCAGTATTTT
few	TRBV6-1	TRBD1	TRBJ2-7	CASSEALGQGKQYF	TGTGCCAGCAGTGAAGCGCTAGGACAGGGGAAGCAGTACTTC